This entry describes one T cell receptor beta chain. Its antigen is still unknown. Profiling relied on immunoSEQ multiplex PCR, and the TCRdb table lists in-frame clones only, not all of them. The sample yields about 200,000 clones, 65% to 90% seen once. V gave up 4 bases and J gave up 5 bases; unmatched junction bases: 6. The CDR3 consists of 15 residues. Germline-derived CDR1 and CDR2 are SGHRS and YFSETQ. The data originate from a study of cytomegalovirus exposure and HLA in healthy donors. Looking at the study overall: The same platform used for the 650 to 700 first-cohort repertoires was also used for the 130 or so validation repertoires, as a later analysis reported.

Findings of the study overall: Many donors shared some public TCRs, even though most TCR sequences were rare.

The receptor was isolated from a woman in her twenties or thirties in good health and CMV-seropositive. The chain combines TRBV5-1 with TRBJ2-5; TRBD2 agrees at 12 bases. Sequencing was carried out using PBMCs. Here the CDR3 DNA reads TGCGCCAGCAGCACCAGACTAGCGGGAGATGAGACCCAGTACTTC. It codes for CASSTRLAGDETQYF. The whole variable domain, remainder taken from reference TRBV5-1 and TRBJ2-5, is KAGVTQTPRYLIKTRGQQVTLSCSPISGHRSVSWYQQTPGQGLQFLFEYFSETQRNKGNFPGRFSGRQFSNSRSEMNVSTLELGDSALYLCASSTRLAGDETQYFGPGTRLLVL.